This TCR beta chain was obtained from a study of tumor-infiltrating lymphocytes in primary liver carcinoma. Study-level background: The patient group consisted of men and women aged 30 to 69 years. Samples produced roughly 3.5 to 7.13 million productive TCRbeta reads, comparable across tissue types. Points from the study as a whole: Relative to blood, tumors carried a significantly larger fraction of the repertoire in their top 250 clones (p = 0.039).

Comments on this clonotype: What it recognizes is unknown. A much larger clone lies a single base off, so this may be a read error.

Trimming cost V 10 bases and J 2 bases, with 12 bases left between them. The CDR3 sequence is 13 residues long. Each 20-30 mg portion of unsorted bulk tissue served as the source for co-extraction of RNA and DNA. Those patients suffered from chronic HBV infection and were treatment-naive. Reverse transcription of around 500 ng total RNA with a constant-region primer produced TCR beta cDNA. A slightly modified ARM-PCR protocol with three nested multiplex PCR rounds produced these TCR beta libraries. Forward primers for TRBV1-TRBV30 and a C-beta reverse primer served the first two PCR rounds, at roughly 10 cycles each. TCRdb processed the multiplex PCR reads anew with MiXCR; each CDR3 protein has one entry. The top ten hold roughly 8.8% of the sample, which has approximately 110,000 distinct CDR3 sequences, about 68% seen once.

Input material: liver tumor tissue from sampling region 1. The sample's subset: tumor region T1, superior pole. This clonotype was sampled from a woman aged 60-75 years with primary liver carcinoma and hepatitis B virus infection. The chain has TRBV12-3 or TRBV12-4 and TRBJ2-1; D tentatively reads TRBD1 or TRBD2 (6 bases each). CDR3 residues: CANGRGAYNEQFF. In DNA, the CDR3 is TGTGCCAACGGAAGGGGGGCCTACAATGAGCAGTTCTTC.